This TCR beta chain appears in the sequencing data of a study of CD8 T cells in Susac syndrome. The CDR3 covers 19 residues. Germline lookup yields CDR1 SGDLS and CDR2 YYNGEE. Trimming took off 6 bases at V and 0 bases at J, with 25 bases between the two ends. CD8+ and CD4+ blood T cells underwent TCR beta sequencing. With random hexamers, reverse transcription was performed on about 0.5 to 1 ug of RNA. immunoSEQ multiplex PCR amplified TCR beta CDR3 across 54 Vbeta, 13 Jbeta. TCRdb reanalysed the immunoSEQ multiplex PCR reads using MiXCR and keeps one entry per CDR3 protein. This table has under 550,000 distinct CDR3 sequences, approximately 85% appearing once.

This receptor was obtained from a human donor with multiple sclerosis. The J gene is TRBJ1-5, the V gene TRBV9, with D possibly TRBD1 on 5 matching bases. Specimen: CD8+ T cells from PBMCs. The CDR3 sequence is CASTSSPGRDKTSNQPQHF. The CDR3 DNA is TGTGCCAGCACTTCAAGCCCGGGGCGCGATAAAACTAGCAATCAGCCCCAGCATTTT.